This T cell receptor beta chain was profiled in a study of T-cell reconstitution after alpha-beta-depleted transplantation in children. The TCRbeta library was prepared with unique molecular identifiers. TCRdb re-called the PCR reads through MiXCR, storing one row per CDR3 protein. Of 250,000 to 300,000 distinct CDR3 sequences listed, roughly a tenth are singletons. General study results and limits: One year after transplant, T-cell counts and diversity came mostly from newly produced T cells.

The table lists this clonotype with a few counts. Its antigen is currently unknown. The V and J ends lost 6 bases and 4 bases, in that order; junction bases with no gene match: 7. The V gene's germline CDR1 is DFQATT and CDR2 SNEGSKA (reference sequence). The CDR3 length is 14 residues. The sequence was obtained from a boy in the first two years of life with acute myeloid leukemia, due to receive a stem cell transplant. Sequencing used PBMCs, obtained before TCRalphabeta/CD19-depleted stem cell transplant. V is TRBV20-1 and J is TRBJ2-5; 11 positions agree with TRBD2. As DNA, the CDR3 is TGCAGTGCCATTCTAGCGGGGGGCGGAGAGACCCAGTACTTC. It codes for CSAILAGGGETQYF.